This T cell receptor beta chain emerged from a study of beta chain features in type 1 diabetes. Of the isolated RNA, all was reverse transcribed, and so the sequenced material was expressed TCRB transcripts. Only in-frame clones appear in the TCRdb table, and some are missing; sequencing was by immunoSEQ multiplex PCR. The sample shows 200,000 to 250,000 clones, about 63% of them seen only once. This clone was recorded a few times. CDR1 is SGHVS and CDR2 is FNYEAQ in the germline V gene. The germline V and J ends were trimmed by 1 base and 0 bases, with 10 bases remaining between them. CDR3 size: 16 residues.

The sequence was obtained from a man aged 25 to 40 in good health. The rearrangement links TRBV7-6 to TRBJ1-3, with D maybe TRBD1 (5 bases). Sequencing used naive CD4+ T cells from blood. The CDR3 spells CASSLEMGHSGNTIYF. Here the CDR3 DNA reads TGTGCCAGCAGCTTAGAGATGGGGCACTCTGGAAACACCATATATTTT.